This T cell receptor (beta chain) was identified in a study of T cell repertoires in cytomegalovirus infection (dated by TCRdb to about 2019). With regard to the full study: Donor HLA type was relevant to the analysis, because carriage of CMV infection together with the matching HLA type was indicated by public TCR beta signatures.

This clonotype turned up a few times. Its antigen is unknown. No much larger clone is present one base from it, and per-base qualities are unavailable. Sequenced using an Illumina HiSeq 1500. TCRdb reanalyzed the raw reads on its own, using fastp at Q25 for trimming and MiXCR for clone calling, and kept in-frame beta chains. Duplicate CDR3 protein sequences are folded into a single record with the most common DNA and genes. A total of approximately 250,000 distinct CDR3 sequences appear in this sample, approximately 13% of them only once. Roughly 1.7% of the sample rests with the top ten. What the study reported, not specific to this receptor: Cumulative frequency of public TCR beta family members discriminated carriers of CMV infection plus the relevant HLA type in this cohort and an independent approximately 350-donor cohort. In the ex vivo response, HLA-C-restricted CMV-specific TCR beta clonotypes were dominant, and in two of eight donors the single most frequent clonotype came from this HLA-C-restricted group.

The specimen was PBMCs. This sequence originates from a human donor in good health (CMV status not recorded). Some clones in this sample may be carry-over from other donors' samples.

The sequenced DNA: TGTGCCAGCAGCCAAGATTGGGCACGGAGCGGGAGGTCCTACAATGAGCAGTTCTTC. This is translated as CASSQDWARSGRSYNEQFF. Recombination connected TRBV4-2 to TRBJ2-1; 9 central bases correspond to TRBD2. CDR1 and CDR2 are read off the germline V gene as LGHNA and YNFKEQ. The junction shows trimming of 0 bases on V and 1 base on J, and the gene matches do not reach 10 bases of it. The CDR3, cysteine through phenylalanine, is 19 amino acids long. Left in the record is the CDR3 DNA by itself, 57 bases read in frame from the first base.